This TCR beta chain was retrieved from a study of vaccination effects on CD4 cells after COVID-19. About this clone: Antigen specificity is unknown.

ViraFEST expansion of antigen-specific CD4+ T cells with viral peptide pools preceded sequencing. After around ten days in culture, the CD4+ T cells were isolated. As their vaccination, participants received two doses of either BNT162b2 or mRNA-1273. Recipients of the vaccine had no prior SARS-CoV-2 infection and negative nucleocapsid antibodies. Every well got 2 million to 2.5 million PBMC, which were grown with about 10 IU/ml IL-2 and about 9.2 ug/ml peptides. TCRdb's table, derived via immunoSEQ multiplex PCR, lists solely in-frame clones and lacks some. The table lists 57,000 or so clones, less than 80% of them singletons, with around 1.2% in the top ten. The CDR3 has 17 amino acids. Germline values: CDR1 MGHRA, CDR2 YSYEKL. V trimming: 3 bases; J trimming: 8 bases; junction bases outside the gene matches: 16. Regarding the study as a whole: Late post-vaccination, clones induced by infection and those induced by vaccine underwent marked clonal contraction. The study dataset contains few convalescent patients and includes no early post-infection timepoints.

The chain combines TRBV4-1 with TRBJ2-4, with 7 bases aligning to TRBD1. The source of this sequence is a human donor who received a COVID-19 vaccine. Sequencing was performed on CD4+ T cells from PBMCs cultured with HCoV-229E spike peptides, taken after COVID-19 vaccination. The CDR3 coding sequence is TGCGCCAGCAGCCATAACCGGGACAGAACGACCGGGGACATTCAGTACTTC. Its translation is CASSHNRDRTTGDIQYF.